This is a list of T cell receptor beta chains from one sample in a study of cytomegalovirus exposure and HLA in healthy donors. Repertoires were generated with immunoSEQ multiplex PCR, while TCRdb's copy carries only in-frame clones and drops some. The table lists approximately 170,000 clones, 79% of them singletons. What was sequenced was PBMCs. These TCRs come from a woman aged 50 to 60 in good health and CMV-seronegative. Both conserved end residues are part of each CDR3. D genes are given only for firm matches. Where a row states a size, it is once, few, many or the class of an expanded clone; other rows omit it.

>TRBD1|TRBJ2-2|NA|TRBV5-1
TGCGCCAGCAGCACCACAGGGGGCACCGGGGAGCTGTTTTTT
CASSTTGGTGELFF
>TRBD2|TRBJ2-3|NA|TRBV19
TGTGCCAGTAGTATAGCCGGGAGGCGAACAGATACGCAGTATTTT
CASSIAGRRTDTQYF
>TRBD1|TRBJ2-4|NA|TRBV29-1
TGCAGCGTGGGACAGAGAAAAAACATTCAGTACTTC
CSVGQRKNIQYF
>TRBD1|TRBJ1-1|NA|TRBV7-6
TGTGCCAGCAGCCCCTCCGGACAGGGGAGGTCCGTTTTCTTT
CASSPSGQGRSVFF
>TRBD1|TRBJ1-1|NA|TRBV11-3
TGTGCCAGCAGCTTCGACAGGGACACTGAAGCTTTCTTT
CASSFDRDTEAFF
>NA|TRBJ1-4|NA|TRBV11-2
TGTGCCAGCAGCTTAGGACAGCAGCCTAATGAAAAACTGTTTTTT
CASSLGQQPNEKLFF
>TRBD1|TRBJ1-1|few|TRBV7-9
TGTGCCAGCAGCTCCCCCACGGGACAGGACACTGAAGCTTTCTTT
CASSSPTGQDTEAFF
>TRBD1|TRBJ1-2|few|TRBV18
TGTGCCAGCTCGATCCGGGACAGGGGGAATGGCTACACCTTC
CASSIRDRGNGYTF
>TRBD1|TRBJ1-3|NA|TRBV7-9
TGTGCCAGCAGCAACTCAGGGGGTGGAAACACCATATATTTT
CASSNSGGGNTIYF
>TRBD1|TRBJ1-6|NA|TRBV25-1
TGTGCCAGCAGTGACAGGGGGAGCTCCTATAATTCACCCCTCCACTTT
CASSDRGSSYNSPLHF
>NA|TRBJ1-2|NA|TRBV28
TGTGCCAGCAGTTCCCAAGTGAGTGGCTACACCTTC
CASSSQVSGYTF
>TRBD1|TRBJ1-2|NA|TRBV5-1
TGCGCCAGCAGCCTAGGACAGGGGGCGCAGGGCTACACCTTC
CASSLGQGAQGYTF
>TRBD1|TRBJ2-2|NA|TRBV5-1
TGCGCCAGCGGACCCGGGACAGGGGGAAATGGGGAGCTGTTTTTT
CASGPGTGGNGELFF
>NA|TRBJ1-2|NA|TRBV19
TGTGCCAGTAGCGGGACACTGCTCTATGGCTACACCTTC
CASSGTLLYGYTF
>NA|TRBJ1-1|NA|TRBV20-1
TGCAGTGCTAGGTCGGACACTGAAGCTTTCTTT
CSARSDTEAFF
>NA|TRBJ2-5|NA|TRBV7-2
TGTGCCAGCAGCTCAGGACAGACGGAAGAGACCCAGTACTTC
CASSSGQTEETQYF
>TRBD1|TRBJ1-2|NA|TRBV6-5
TGTGCCAGCAGCCGGGACAGGAGCGGGAAGTATGGCTACACCTTC
CASSRDRSGKYGYTF
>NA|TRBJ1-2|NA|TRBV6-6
TGTGCCAGCCGAGACTTCGGGGGGACCCCTAACTATGGCTACACCTTC
CASRDFGGTPNYGYTF
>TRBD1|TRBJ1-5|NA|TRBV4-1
TGCGCCAGCAGCCAAACAACAGGGGCCAGCAATCAGCCCCAGCATTTT
CASSQTTGASNQPQHF
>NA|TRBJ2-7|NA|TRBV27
TGTGCCAGCAGTTTAGGCCCCGAGCAGTACTTC
CASSLGPEQYF
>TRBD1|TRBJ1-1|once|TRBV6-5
TGTGCCAGCAGTGGACAGGGGCCTGAAGCTTTCTTT
CASSGQGPEAFF
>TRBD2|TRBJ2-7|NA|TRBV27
TGTGCCAGCAGTACGACTAGCGGGAGATACGAGCAGTACTTC
CASSTTSGRYEQYF
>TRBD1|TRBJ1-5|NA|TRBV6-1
TGTGCCAGCAGTGCAAACAGGGGAAGCAATCAGCCCCAGCATTTT
CASSANRGSNQPQHF
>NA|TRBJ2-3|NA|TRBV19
TGTGCCAGCACAAGACAGCAACAACTGCCAGATACGCAGTATTTT
CASTRQQQLPDTQYF
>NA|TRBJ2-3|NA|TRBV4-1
TGCGCCAGCAGCCTAGTTAAAACAGATACGCAGTATTTT
CASSLVKTDTQYF
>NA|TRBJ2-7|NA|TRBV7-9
TGTTCCAGCAGCTTACCTTCCCTTGACGAGCAGTACTTC
CSSSLPSLDEQYF
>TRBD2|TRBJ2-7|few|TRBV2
TGTGCCAGCGAGGTACTAGCGGGGGGCTACGAGCAGTACTTC
CASEVLAGGYEQYF
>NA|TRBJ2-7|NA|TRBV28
TGTGCCAGCAGTCTAGACTACCCCTCCTACGAGCAGTACTTC
CASSLDYPSYEQYF
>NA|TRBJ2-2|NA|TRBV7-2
TGTGCCAGCAGCTTAGTTGGCAGGGACACCGGGGAGCTGTTTTTT
CASSLVGRDTGELFF
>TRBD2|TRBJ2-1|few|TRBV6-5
TGTGCCAGCAGCCCTCAGCGGGACTCCTACAATGAGCAGTTCTTC
CASSPQRDSYNEQFF
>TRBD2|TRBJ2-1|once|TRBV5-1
TGCGCCAGCAGCTTTGACAGCGGGAGGTTGAATGAGCAGTTCTTC
CASSFDSGRLNEQFF
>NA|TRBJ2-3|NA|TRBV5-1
TGCGCCAGCAGCTTGCAGTGGGCTAGCACAGATACGCAGTATTTT
CASSLQWASTDTQYF
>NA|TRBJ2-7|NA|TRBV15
TGTGCCACCAGCAGAGATCCGGTCTACGAGCAGTACTTC
CATSRDPVYEQYF
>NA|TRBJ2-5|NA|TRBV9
TGTGCCAGCAGCGCCCTGGAAGAAGAGGGAGAGACCCAGTACTTC
CASSALEEEGETQYF
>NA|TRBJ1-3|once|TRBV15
TGTGCCACCAGCAGATCAGGGGTATCTGGAAACACCATATATTTT
CATSRSGVSGNTIYF
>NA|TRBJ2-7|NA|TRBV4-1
TGTGCCAGCAGCTCCGCCGGCAGGGGCGAGCAGTACTTC
CASSSAGRGEQYF
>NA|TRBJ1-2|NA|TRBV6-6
TGTGCCAGCCGAAAGGAGGGCGTAGAATATGGCTACACCTTC
CASRKEGVEYGYTF
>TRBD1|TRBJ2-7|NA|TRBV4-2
TGTGCCAGCAGCCAGGGCACAGGGGGCCGCTACGAGCAGTACTTC
CASSQGTGGRYEQYF
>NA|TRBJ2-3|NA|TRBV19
TGTGCACCAGTTGGCGGGTGCACAGATACGCAGTATTTT
CAPVGGCTDTQYF
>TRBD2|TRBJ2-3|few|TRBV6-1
TGTGCCACCAGAGTGGGCGGGAGTTTAGATACGCAGTATTTT
CATRVGGSLDTQYF
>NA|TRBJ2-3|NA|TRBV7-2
TGTGCCAGCAGCTTTCGACCAGCGACTCTCACCGATACGCAGTATTTT
CASSFRPATLTDTQYF
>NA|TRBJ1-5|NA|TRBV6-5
TGTGCCAGCAGTTACTCCATCACAGCTAGCAATCAGCCCCAGCATTTT
CASSYSITASNQPQHF
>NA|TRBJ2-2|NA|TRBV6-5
TGTGCCAGCAGTTACCGGATAGGAGGGGCCGGGGAGCTGTTTTTT
CASSYRIGGAGELFF
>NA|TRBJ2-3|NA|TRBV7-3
TGTGCCAGCAGCTTAGTGGGAGTTTCAGATACGCAGTATTTT
CASSLVGVSDTQYF
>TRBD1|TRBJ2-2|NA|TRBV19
TGTGCCAGTAGTATAGTGGGACAGGGGGCCGGGGAGCTGTTTTTT
CASSIVGQGAGELFF